This T cell receptor (beta chain) originates from a study of patients with pleural tuberculosis. With 4 bases removed from V and 3 bases from J, the gap between germline ends came to 10 bases. Germline V lookup: CDR1 MNHEY, CDR2 SVGEGT. This CDR3 region has 14 residues. MiXCR, run by TCRdb on the reads, gives a single entry per CDR3 protein. The sample consists of around 54,000 distinct CDR3 sequences, less than 9.5% of them appearing once. The receptor was isolated from a human donor with pleural tuberculosis. The chain has TRBV6-2 or TRBV6-3 and TRBJ2-1, with D possibly being TRBD2 (5 bases). In DNA form, the CDR3 reads TGTGCCAGCAGTTCCCGAACTAGCTACAATGAGCAGTTCTTC. It codes for CASSSRTSYNEQFF.